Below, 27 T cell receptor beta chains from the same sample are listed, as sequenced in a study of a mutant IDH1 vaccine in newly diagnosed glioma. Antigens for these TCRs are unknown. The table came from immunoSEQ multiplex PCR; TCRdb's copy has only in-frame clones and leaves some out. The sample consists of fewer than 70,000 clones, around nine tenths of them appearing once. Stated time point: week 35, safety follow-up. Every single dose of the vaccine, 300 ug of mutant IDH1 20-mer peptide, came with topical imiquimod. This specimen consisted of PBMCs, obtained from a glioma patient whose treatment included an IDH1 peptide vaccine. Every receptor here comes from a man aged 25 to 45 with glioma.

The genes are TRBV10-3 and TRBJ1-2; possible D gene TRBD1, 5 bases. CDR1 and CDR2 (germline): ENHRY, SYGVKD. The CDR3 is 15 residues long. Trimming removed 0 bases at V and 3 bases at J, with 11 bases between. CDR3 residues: CAISESDRGDYGYTF. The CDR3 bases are TGTGCCATCAGTGAGTCGGATAGAGGGGACTATGGCTACACCTTC.

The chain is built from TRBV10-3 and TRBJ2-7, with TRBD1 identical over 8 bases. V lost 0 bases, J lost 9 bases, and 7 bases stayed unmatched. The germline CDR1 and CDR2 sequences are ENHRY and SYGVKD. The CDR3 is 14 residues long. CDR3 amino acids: CAISESTGEVGQYF. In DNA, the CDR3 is TGTGCCATCAGTGAGTCGACAGGGGAAGTAGGGCAGTACTTC.

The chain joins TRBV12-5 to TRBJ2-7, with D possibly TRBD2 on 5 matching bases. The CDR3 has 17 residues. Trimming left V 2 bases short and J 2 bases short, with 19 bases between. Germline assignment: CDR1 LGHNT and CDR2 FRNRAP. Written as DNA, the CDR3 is TGTGCTAGTGGTTTGTCCACGGGAAGCAGAGGGCCCTACGAGCAGTACTTC. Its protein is CASGLSTGSRGPYEQYF.

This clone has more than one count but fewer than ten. The DNA for the CDR3 is TGTGCCAGCATGGGACGAGACAGGGGGCAAGATACGCAGTATTTT. Its protein is CASMGRDRGQDTQYF. The rearrangement links TRBV2 to TRBJ2-3; 10 nucleotides line up with TRBD1. The CDR3 is 15 amino acids. Germline assignment: CDR1 SNHLY and CDR2 FYNNEI. J gave up 5 bases and V 7 bases, and 9 bases lay outside the gene matches.

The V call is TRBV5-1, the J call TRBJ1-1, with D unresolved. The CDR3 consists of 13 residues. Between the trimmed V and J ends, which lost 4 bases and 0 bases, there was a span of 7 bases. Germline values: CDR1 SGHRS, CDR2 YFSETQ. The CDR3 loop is CASSLEMNTEAFF. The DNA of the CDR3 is TGCGCCAGCAGCCTTGAAATGAACACTGAAGCTTTCTTT.

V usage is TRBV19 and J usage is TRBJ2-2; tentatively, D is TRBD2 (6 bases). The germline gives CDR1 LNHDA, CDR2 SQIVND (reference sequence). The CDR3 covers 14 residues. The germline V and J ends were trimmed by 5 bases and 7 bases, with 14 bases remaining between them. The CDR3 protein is CASSSGRTGGELFF. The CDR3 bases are TGTGCCAGTAGTTCAGGGAGGACTGGCGGGGAGCTGTTTTTT. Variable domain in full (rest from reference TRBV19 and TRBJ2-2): DGGITQSPKYLFRKEGQNVTLSCEQNLNHDAMYWYRQDPGQGLRLIYYSQIVNDFQKGDIAEGYSVSREKKESFPLTVTSAQKNPTAFYLCASSSGRTGGELFFGEGSRLTVL.

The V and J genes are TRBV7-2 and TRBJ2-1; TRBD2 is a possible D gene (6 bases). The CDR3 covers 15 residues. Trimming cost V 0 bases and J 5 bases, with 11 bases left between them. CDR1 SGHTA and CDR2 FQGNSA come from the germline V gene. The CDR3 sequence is CASSLAGTAHNEQFF. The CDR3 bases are TGTGCCAGCAGCTTAGCCGGGACTGCACACAATGAGCAGTTCTTC.

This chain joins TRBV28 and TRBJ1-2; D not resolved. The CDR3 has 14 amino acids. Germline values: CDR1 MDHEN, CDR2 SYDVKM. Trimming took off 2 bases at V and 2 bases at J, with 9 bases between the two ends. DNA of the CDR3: TGTGCCAGCAGTTTACCTCTTTCAAACTATGGCTACACCTTC. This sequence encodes CASSLPLSNYGYTF.

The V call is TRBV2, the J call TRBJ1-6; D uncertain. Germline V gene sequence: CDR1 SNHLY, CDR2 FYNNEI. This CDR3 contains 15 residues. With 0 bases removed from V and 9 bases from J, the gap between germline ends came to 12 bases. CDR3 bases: TGTGCCAGCAGTGAAGCTCTGGAGAATAGTTCACCCCTCCACTTT. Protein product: CASSEALENSSPLHF.

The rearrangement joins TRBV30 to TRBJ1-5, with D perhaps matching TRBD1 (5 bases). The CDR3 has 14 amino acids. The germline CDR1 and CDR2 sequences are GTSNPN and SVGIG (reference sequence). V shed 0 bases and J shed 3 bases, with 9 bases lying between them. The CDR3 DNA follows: TGTGCCTGGAGTGTTACAGGAGACAATCAGCCCCAGCATTTT. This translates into CAWSVTGDNQPQHF.

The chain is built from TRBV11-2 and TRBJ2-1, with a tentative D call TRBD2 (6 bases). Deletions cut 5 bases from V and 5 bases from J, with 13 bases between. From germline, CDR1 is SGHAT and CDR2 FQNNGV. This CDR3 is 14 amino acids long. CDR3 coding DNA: TGTGCCAGCAGCCCAGTCGGGGGACACAATGAGCAGTTCTTC. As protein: CASSPVGGHNEQFF.

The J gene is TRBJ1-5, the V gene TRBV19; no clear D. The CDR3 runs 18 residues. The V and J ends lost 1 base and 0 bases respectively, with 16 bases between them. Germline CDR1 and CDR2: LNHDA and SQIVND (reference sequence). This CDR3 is CASSIGYSAFYSNQPQHF. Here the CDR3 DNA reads TGTGCCAGTAGTATAGGGTATTCAGCGTTTTATAGCAATCAGCCCCAGCATTTT.

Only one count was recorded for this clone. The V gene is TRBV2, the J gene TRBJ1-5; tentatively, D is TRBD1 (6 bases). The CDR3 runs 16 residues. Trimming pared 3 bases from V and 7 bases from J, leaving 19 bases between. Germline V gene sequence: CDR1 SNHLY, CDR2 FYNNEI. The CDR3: CASSDARVGRGQPQHF. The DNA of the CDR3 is TGTGCCAGCAGTGATGCCCGGGTGGGGAGGGGGCAGCCCCAGCATTTT. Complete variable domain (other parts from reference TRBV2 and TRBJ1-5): EPEVTQTPSHQVTQMGQEVILRCVPISNHLYFYWYRQILGQKVEFLVSFYNNEISEKSEIFDDQFSVERPDGSNFTLKIRSTKLEDSAMYFCASSDARVGRGQPQHFGDGTRLSIL.

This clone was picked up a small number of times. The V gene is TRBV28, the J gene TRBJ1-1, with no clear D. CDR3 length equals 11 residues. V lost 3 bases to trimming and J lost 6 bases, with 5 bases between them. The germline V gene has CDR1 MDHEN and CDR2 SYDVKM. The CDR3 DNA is TGTGCCAGCAGTTTTACGGCTGAAGCTTTCTTT. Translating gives CASSFTAEAFF.

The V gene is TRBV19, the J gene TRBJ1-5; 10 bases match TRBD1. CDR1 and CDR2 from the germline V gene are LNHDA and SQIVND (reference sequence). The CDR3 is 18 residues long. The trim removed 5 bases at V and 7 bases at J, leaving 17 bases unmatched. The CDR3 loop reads CASSWGSWGTGVGQPQHF. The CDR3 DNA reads TGTGCCAGTAGTTGGGGCTCCTGGGGGACAGGGGTTGGACAGCCCCAGCATTTT.

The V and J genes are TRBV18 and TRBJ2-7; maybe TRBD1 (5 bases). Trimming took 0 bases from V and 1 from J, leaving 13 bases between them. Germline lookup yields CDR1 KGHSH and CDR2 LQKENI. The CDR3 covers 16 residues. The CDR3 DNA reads TGTGCCAGCTCACCACCGGGGTGGGGCGCGTCCTACGAGCAGTACTTC. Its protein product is CASSPPGWGASYEQYF. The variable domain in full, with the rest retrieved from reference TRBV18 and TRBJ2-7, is NAGVMQNPRHLVRRRGQEARLRCSPMKGHSHVYWYRQLPEEGLKFMVYLQKENIIDESGMPKERFSAEFPKEGPSILRIQQVVRGDSAAYFCASSPPGWGASYEQYFGPGTRLTVT.

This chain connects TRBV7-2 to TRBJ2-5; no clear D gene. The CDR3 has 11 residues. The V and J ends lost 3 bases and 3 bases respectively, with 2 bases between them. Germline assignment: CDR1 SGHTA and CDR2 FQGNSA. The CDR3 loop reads CASSLKETQYF. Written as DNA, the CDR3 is TGTGCCAGCAGCTTGAAAGAGACCCAGTACTTC. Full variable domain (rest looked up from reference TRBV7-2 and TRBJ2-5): GAGVSQSPSNKVTEKGKDVELRCDPISGHTALYWYRQSLGQGLEFLIYFQGNSAPDKSGLPSDRFSAERTGGSVSTLTIQRTQQEDSAVYLCASSLKETQYFGPGTRLLVL.

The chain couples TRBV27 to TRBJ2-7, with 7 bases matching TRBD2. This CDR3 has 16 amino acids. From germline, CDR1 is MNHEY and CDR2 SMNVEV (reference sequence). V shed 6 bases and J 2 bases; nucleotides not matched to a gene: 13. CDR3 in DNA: TGTGCCAGCAGGAACCCTAGCGGCCACCAGACCTACGAGCAGTACTTC. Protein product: CASRNPSGHQTYEQYF.

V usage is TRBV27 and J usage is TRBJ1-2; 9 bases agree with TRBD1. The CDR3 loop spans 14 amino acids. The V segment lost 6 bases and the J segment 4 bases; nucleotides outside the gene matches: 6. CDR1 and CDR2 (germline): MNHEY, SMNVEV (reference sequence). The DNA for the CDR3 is TGTGCCAGCAGCCAGGACAGGGGACTCTATGGCTACACCTTC. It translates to CASSQDRGLYGYTF.

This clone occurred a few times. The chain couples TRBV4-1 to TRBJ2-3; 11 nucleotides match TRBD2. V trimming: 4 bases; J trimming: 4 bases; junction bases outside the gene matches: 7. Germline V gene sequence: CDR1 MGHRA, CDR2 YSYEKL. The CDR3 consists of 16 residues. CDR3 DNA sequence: TGCGCCAGCAGCCCCACTAGCGGGAGAAGCGCAGATACGCAGTATTTT. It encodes CASSPTSGRSADTQYF.

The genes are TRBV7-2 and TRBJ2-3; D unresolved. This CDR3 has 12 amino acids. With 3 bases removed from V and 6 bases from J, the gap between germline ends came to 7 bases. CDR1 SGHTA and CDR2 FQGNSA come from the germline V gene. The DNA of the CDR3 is TGTGCCAGCAGCTTCCCAGGTGATACGCAGTATTTT. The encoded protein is CASSFPGDTQYF.

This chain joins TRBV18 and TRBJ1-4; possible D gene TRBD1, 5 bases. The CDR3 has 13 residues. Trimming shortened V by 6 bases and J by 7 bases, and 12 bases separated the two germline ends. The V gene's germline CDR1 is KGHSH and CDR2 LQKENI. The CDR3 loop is CASSLGASEKLFF. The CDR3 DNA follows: TGTGCCAGCTCCCTCGGGGCTAGTGAAAAACTGTTTTTT.

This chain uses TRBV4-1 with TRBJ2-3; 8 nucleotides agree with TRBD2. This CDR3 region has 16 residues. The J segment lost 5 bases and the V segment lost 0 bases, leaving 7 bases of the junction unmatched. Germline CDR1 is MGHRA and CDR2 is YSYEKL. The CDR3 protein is CASSQDDGRAGDTQYF. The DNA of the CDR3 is TGCGCCAGCAGCCAAGATGACGGGAGGGCCGGAGATACGCAGTATTTT.

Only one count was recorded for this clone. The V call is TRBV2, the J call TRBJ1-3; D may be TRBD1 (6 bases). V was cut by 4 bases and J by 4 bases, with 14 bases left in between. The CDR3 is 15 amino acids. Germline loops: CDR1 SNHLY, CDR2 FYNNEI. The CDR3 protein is CASSAVRGSGNTIYF. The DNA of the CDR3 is TGTGCCAGCAGTGCTGTAAGGGGGTCGGGAAACACCATATATTTT.

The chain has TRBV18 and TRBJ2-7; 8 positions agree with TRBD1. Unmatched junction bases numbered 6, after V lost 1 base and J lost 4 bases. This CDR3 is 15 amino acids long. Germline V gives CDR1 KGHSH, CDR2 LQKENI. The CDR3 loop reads CASSPQDRAAYEQYF. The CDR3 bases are TGTGCCAGCTCACCACAGGACAGGGCAGCGTACGAGCAGTACTTC.

The CDR3 protein is CASSGGTYGYTF. CDR3 nucleotide sequence: TGTGCCAGCAGTGGGGGAACCTATGGCTACACCTTC. The V call is TRBV2, the J call TRBJ1-2; D gene uncertain. Germline V CDR1 and CDR2: SNHLY, FYNNEI. V was clipped by 4 bases and J by 4 bases, with 7 bases between them. The CDR3 runs to 12 residues.

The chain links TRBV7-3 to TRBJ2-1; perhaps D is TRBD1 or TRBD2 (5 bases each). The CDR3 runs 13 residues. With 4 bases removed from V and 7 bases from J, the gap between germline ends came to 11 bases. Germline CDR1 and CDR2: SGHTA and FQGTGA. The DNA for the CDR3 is TGTGCCAGCAGCTCCGGGACGAGGAATGAGCAGTTCTTC. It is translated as CASSSGTRNEQFF.